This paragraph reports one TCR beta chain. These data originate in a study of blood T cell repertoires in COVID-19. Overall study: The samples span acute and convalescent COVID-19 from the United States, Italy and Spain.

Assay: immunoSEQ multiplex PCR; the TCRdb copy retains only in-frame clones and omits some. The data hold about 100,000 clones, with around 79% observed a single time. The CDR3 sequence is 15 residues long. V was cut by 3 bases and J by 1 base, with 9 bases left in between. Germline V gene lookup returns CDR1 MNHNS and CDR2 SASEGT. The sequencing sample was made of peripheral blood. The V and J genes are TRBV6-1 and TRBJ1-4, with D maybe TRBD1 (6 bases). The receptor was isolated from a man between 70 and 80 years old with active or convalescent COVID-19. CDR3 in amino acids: CASSDPQGTNEKLFF. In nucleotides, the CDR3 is TGTGCCAGCAGTGACCCACAGGGAACTAATGAAAAACTGTTTTTT.